This TCR beta chain was recovered during a study of blood T cell repertoires in COVID-19. Study in general: Sites across the United States, Italy and Spain contributed samples from acute and convalescent COVID-19. PBMCs, B-cell-depleted T cells, or T cells were the source of the cDNA or gDNA that made up the material.

Methods used by the authors: Cell counts per sample came from amplifying reference gene primers. TCRdb's table, derived via immunoSEQ multiplex PCR, lists solely in-frame clones and lacks some. V and J calls and clone size are given by that table; D and trimming were obtained from the DNA. The table has roughly 700,000 clones, 85% to 90% seen once. V trimming: 2 bases; J trimming: 5 bases; junction bases outside the gene matches: 8. CDR1 and CDR2 from the germline V gene are SGHRS and YFSETQ. The CDR3 runs 15 residues. The rearrangement joins TRBV5-1 to TRBJ2-5, with 8 bases matching TRBD1. Sequences were obtained from peripheral blood. The TCR originated in a young woman with acute or convalescent COVID-19. CDR3 region: CASSFGQGWRETQYF. The CDR3 DNA is TGCGCCAGCAGCTTCGGACAGGGATGGAGGGAGACCCAGTACTTC.